The sequence of this T cell receptor beta chain was determined in a study of blood T cell repertoires in COVID-19. Recruitment covered about two dozen US areas and drew participants whose ages spanned roughly 18 to 95 years. The V end was cut by 5 bases, the J end by 5 bases, with 12 bases between. Germline CDR1 and CDR2: SGHAT and FQDESV (reference sequence). The CDR3 loop spans 13 amino acids. Some clones are missing from TCRdb's copy, which holds only in-frame ones; the method was immunoSEQ multiplex PCR. Among approximately 230,000 clones, about 89% were seen once, and the ten largest hold over 4%.

This clonotype was obtained from a woman under 40 who had recovered from COVID-19. The rearrangement links TRBV11-1 to TRBJ1-1, with D perhaps TRBD1 (5 bases). Sequenced input: PBMCs or T cells enriched from blood (not recorded which). CDR3 sequence reads: CASSANGGTEAFF. The CDR3 DNA reads TGTGCCAGCAGCGCGAACGGGGGGACTGAAGCTTTCTTT.